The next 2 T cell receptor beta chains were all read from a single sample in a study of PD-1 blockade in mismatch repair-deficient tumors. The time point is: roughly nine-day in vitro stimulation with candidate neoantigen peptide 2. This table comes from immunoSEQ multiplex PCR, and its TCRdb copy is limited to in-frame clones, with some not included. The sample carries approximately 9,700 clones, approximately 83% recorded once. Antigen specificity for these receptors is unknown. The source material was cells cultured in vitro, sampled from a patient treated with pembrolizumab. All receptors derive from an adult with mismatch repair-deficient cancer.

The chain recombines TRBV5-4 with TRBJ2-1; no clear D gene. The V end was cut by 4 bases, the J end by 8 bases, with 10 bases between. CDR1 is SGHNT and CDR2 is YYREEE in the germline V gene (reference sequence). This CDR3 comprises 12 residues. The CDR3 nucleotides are TGTGCCAGCAGCCCAGACTCATATGAGCAGTTCTTC. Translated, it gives CASSPDSYEQFF.

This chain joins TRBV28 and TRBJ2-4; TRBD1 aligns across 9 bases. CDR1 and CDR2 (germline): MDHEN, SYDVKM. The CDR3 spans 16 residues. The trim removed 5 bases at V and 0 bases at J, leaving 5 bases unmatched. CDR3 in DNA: TGTGCCAGCAGTAAACAGGGGGCGAAAGCCAAAAACATTCAGTACTTC. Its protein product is CASSKQGAKAKNIQYF. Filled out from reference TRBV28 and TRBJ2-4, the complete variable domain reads DVKVTQSSRYLVKRTGEKVFLECVQDMDHENMFWYRQDPGLGLRLIYFSYDVKMKEKGDIPEGYSVSREKKERFSLILESASTNQTSMYLCASSKQGAKAKNIQYFGAGTRLSVL.